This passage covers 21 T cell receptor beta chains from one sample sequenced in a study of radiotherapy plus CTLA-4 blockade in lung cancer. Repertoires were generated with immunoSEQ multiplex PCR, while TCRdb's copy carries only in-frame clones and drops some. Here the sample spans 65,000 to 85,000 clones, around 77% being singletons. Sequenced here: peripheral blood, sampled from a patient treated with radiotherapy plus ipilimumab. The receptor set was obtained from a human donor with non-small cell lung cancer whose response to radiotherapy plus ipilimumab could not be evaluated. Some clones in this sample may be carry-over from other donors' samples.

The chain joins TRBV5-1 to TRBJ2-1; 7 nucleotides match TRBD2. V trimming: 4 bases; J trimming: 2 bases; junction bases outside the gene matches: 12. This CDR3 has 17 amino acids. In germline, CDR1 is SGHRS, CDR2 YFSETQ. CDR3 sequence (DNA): TGCGCCAGCAGCGGGTGGGGTGAGCGGGGCCCCTACAATGAGCAGTTCTTC. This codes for CASSGWGERGPYNEQFF.

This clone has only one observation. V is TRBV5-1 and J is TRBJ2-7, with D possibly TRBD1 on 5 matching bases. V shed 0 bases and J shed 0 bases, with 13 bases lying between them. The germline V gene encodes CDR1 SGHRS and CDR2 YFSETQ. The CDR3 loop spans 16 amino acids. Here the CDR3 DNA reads TGCGCCAGCAGCTTGGAGACAGCATATAGCTCCTACGAGCAGTACTTC. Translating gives CASSLETAYSSYEQYF.

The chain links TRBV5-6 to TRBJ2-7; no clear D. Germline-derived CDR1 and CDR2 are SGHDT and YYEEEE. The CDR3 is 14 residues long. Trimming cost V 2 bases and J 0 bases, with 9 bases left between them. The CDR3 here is CASSLDIYSYEQYF. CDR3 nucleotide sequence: TGTGCCAGCAGCTTAGACATTTACTCCTACGAGCAGTACTTC.

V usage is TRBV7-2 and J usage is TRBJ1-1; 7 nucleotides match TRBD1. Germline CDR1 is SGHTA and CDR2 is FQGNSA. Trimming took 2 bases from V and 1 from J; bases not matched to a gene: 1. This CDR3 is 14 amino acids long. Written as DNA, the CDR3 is TGTGCCAGCAGCTTAAACAGGGGGAACACTGAAGCTTTCTTT. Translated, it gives CASSLNRGNTEAFF.

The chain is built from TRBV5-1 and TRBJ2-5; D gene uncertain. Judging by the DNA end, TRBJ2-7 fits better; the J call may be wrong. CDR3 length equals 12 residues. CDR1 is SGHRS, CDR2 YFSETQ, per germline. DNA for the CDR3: TGCGCCAGCAGCTCGCCCAGAGGCGAGCAGTACTTC. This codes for CASSSPRGEQYF.

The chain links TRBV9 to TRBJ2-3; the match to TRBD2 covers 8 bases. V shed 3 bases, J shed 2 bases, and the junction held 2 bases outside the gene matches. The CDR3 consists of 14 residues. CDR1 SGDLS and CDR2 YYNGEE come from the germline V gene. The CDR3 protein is CASSGGLATDTQYF. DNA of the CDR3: TGTGCCAGCAGCGGAGGACTAGCCACAGATACGCAGTATTTT.

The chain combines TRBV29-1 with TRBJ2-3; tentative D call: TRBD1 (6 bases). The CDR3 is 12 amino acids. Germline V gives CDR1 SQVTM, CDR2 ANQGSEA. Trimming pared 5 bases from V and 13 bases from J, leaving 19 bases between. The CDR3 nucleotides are TGCAGCGTTCGGATGGGGGCCCAAGGCGAGTATTTT. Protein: CSVRMGAQGEYF.

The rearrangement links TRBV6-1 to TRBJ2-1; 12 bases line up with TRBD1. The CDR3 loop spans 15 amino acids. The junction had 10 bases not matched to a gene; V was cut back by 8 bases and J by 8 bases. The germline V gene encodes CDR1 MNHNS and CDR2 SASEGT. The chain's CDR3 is CASSSRDRGLYEQFF. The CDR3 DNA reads TGTGCCAGCTCGTCCCGGGACAGGGGGCTGTATGAGCAGTTCTTC.

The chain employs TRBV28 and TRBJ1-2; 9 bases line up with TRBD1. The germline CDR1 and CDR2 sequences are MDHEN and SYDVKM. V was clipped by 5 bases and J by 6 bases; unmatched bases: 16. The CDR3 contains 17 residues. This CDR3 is CASSPLWDRVTVDGYTF. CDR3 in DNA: TGTGCCAGCAGTCCTCTTTGGGACAGGGTCACTGTGGATGGCTACACCTTC.

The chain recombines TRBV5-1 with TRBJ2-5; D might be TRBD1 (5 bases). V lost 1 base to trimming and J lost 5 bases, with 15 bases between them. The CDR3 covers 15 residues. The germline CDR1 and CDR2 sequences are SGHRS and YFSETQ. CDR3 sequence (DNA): TGCGCCAGCAGCTTGAACGGGCAGGGTGGGGAGACCCAGTACTTC. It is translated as CASSLNGQGGETQYF.

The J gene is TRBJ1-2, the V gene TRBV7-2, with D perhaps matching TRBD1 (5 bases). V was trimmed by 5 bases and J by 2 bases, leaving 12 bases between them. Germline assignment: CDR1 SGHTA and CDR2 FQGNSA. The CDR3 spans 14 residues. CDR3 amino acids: CASSQSQGNYGYTF. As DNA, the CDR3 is TGTGCCAGCAGCCAATCGCAGGGCAACTATGGCTACACCTTC.

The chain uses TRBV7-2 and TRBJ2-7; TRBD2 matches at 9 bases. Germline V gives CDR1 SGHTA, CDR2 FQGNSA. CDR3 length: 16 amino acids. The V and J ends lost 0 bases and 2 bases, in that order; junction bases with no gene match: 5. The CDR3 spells CASSLAVAGAPYEQYF. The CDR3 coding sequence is TGTGCCAGCAGCTTAGCGGTAGCGGGGGCCCCCTACGAGCAGTACTTC. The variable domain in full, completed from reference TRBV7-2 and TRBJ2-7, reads GAGVSQSPSNKVTEKGKDVELRCDPISGHTALYWYRQSLGQGLEFLIYFQGNSAPDKSGLPSDRFSAERTGGSVSTLTIQRTQQEDSAVYLCASSLAVAGAPYEQYFGPGTRLTVT.

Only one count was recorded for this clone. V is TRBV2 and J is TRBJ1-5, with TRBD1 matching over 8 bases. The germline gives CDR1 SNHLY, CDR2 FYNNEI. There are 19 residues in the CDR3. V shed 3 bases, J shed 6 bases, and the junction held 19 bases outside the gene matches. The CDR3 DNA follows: TGTGCCAGCAGTGAGGGTTTTTACTTCCGGACAGGGAGGGGTCAGCCCCAGCATTTT. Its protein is CASSEGFYFRTGRGQPQHF.

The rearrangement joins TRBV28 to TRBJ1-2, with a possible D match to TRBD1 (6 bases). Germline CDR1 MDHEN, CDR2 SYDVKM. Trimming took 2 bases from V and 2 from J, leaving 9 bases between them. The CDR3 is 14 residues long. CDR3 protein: CASSLRTENYGYTF. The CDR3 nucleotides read TGTGCCAGCAGTTTACGGACAGAGAACTATGGCTACACCTTC.

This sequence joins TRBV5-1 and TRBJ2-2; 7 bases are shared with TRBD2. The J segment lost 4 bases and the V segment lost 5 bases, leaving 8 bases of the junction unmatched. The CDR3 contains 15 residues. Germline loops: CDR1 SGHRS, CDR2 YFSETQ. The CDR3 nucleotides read TGCGCCAGCAGACCCCTCGGGGGGTTCACCGGGGAGCTGTTTTTT. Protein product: CASRPLGGFTGELFF. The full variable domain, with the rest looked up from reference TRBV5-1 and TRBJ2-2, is KAGVTQTPRYLIKTRGQQVTLSCSPISGHRSVSWYQQTPGQGLQFLFEYFSETQRNKGNFPGRFSGRQFSNSRSEMNVSTLELGDSALYLCASRPLGGFTGELFFGEGSRLTVL.

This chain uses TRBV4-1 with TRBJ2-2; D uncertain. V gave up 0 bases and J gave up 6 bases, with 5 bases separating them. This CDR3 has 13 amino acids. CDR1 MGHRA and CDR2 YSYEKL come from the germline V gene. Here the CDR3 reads CASSQDPAGELFF. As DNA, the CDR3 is TGCGCCAGCAGCCAAGACCCCGCCGGGGAGCTGTTTTTT.

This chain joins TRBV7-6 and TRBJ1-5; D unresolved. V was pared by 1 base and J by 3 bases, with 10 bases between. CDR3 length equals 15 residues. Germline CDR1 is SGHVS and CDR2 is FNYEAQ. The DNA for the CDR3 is TGTGCCAGCAGCTTAGAGGAGGGCTTCAATCAGCCCCAGCATTTT. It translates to CASSLEEGFNQPQHF.

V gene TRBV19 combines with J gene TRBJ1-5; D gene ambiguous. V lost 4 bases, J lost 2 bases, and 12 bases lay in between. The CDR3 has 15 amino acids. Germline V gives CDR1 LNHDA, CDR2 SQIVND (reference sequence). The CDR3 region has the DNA TGTGCCAGTAGTACGGATGGAGGACGCAATCAGCCCCAGCATTTT. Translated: CASSTDGGRNQPQHF.

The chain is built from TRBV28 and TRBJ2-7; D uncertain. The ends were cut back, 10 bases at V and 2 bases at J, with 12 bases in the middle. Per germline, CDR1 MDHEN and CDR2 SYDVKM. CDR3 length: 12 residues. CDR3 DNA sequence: TGTGCCACCCAGATAAAGACCTACGAGCAGTACTTC. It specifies CATQIKTYEQYF.

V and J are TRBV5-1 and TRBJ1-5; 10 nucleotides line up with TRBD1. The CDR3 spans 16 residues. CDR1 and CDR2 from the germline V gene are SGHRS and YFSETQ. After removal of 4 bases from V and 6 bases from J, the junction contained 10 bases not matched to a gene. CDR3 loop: CASSTDRQGAGQPQHF. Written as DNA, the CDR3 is TGCGCCAGCAGCACCGACCGACAGGGGGCAGGTCAGCCCCAGCATTTT.

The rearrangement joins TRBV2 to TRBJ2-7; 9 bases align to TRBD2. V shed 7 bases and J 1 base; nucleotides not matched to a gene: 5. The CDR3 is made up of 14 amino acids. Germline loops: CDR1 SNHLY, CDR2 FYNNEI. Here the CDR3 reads CASKASGASYEQYF. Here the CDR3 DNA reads TGTGCCAGCAAGGCTAGCGGGGCGTCCTACGAGCAGTACTTC.